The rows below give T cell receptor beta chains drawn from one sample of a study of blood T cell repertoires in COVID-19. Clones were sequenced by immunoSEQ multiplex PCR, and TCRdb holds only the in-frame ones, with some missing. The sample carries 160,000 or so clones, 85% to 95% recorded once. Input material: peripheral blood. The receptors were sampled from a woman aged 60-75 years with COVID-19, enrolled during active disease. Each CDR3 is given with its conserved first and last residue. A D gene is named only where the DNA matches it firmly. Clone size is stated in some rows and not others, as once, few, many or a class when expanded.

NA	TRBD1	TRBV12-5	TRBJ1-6	TGTGCTAGTGGTTCCACAGGGGGAGATTCACCCCTCCACTTT	CASGSTGGDSPLHF
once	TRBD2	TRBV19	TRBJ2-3	TGTGCCAGCAAGGAGCGGGGGAGATTCACAGATACGCAGTATTTT	CASKERGRFTDTQYF
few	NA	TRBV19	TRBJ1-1	TGTGCCAGTAGTAAGATGGGGCAGTGGGGGAACACTGAAGCTTTCTTT	CASSKMGQWGNTEAFF
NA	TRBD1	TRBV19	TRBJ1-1	TGTGCCAGTAGTAGTACAGGGGACTACACTGAAGCTTTCTTT	CASSSTGDYTEAFF
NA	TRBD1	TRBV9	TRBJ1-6	TGTGCCAGCAGCGCCCTAACCGGGACAGGGAATTCACCCCTCCACTTT	CASSALTGTGNSPLHF
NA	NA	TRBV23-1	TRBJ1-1	TGCGCCAGCAGTCAATCAGAGAGGGTTGAGAACACTGAAGCTTTCTTT	CASSQSERVENTEAFF
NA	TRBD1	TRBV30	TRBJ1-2	TGTGCCTGGAGGACTCAGGGGGCGGGTGGCTACACCTTC	CAWRTQGAGGYTF
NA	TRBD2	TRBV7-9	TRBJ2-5	TGTGCCAGCAGTCCGGGACTAGCGGGGGGCCTTCGGGGGACCCAGTACTTC	CASSPGLAGGLRGTQYF
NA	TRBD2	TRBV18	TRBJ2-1	TGTGCCAGCTCACCGACTAGCGGGGGGGCCTTAAATGAGCAGTTCTTC	CASSPTSGGALNEQFF
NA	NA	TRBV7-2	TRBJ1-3	TGTGCCAGCAGCTTAGCTCTCTCTGGAAACACCATATATTTT	CASSLALSGNTIYF
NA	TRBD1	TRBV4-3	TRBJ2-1	TGCGCCAGCAGCCAAGATCGAGGGGGCCGGGGCAATGAGCAGTTCTTC	CASSQDRGGRGNEQFF
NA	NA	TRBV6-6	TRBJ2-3	TGTGCCAGCAGTTATGGGGACTCTGGCGTTCCAGATACGCAGTATTTT	CASSYGDSGVPDTQYF
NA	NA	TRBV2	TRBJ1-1	TGTGCCACCACAGGGAACGGGGCTGAAGCTTTCTTT	CATTGNGAEAFF
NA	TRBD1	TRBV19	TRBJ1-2	TGTGCCAGTAGTATACAGGGGGCAAACTATGCTGGCTACACCTTC	CASSIQGANYAGYTF
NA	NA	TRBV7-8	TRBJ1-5	TGTGCCAGCACCGCAACGGGGGGCGGCAATCAGCCCCAGCATTTT	CASTATGGGNQPQHF
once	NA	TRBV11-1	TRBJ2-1	TGTGCCAGCAGCCGGAGCCGTGCCCCTTACAATGAGCAGTTCTTC	CASSRSRAPYNEQFF
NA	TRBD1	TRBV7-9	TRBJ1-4	TGTGCCAGCAGCCCGGGACAGGGAACTAATGAAAAACTGTTTTTT	CASSPGQGTNEKLFF
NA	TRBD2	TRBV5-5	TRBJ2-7	TGTGCCAGCAGCTTGCGTATCATAAGGACTAGCGGGGAGAGCTCCTACGAGCAGTACTTC	CASSLRIIRTSGESSYEQYF
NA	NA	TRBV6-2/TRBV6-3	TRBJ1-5	TGTGCCAGCAGTTACTCGACGGGGATTGGGAGCAATCAGCCCCAGCATTTT	CASSYSTGIGSNQPQHF
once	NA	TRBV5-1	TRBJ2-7	TGCGCCAGCAGCTACCTCTATGAGAGGAGCTCCTACGAGCAGTACTTC	CASSYLYERSSYEQYF
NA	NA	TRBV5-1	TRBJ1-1	TGCGCCAGCCGACTATACAGGGAGAACACTGAAGCTTTCTTT	CASRLYRENTEAFF
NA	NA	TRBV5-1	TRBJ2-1	TGCGCCAGCAGAGAACAGGCTAATAATGAGCAGTTCTTC	CASREQANNEQFF
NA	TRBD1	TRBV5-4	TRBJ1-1	TGTGCCAGCAGCCCGGGGACAGGGCCCATGAACACTGAAGCTTTCTTT	CASSPGTGPMNTEAFF